This TCR beta chain was captured in a study of Ad26.COV2.S vaccination and SARS-CoV-2 variants. Profiled with immunoSEQ multiplex PCR; TCRdb holds only in-frame clones, not every one. The repertoire consists of under 150,000 clones, with 80% to 90% occurring once and the leading ten covering approximately 5%. This clone turned up a few times. This clonotype originated in a human donor who had recovered from COVID-19. Sequenced here: peripheral blood, sampled after recovery from COVID-19.

In nucleotides, the CDR3 is TGTGCCAGCAGTGAGGGACCTGGAAACACCATATATTTT. It codes for CASSEGPGNTIYF. This sequence joins TRBV2 and TRBJ1-3; D possibly corresponds to TRBD1 (5 bases). Trimming took off 3 bases at V and 2 bases at J, with 5 bases between the two ends. This CDR3 spans 13 amino acids. Germline CDR1 SNHLY, CDR2 FYNNEI.